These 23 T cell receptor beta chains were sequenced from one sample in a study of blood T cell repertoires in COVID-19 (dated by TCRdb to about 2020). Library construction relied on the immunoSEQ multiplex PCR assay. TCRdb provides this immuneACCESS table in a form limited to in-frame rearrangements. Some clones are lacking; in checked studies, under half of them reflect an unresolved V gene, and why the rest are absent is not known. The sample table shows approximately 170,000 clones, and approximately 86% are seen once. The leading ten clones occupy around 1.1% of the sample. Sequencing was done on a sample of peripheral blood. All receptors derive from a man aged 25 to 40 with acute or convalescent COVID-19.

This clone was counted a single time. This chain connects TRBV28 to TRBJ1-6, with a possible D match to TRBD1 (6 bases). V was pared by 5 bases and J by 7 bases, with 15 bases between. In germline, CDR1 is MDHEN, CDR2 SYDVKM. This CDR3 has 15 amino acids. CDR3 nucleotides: TGTGCCAGCAGTCCCCGGGGGCGGGGGAATTCACCCCTCCACTTT. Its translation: CASSPRGRGNSPLHF.

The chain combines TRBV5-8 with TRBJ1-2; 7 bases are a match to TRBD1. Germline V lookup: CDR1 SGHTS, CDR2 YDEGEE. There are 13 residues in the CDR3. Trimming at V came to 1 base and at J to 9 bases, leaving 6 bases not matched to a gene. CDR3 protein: CASSLTPGGRYTF. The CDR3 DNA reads TGTGCCAGCAGCTTGACCCCAGGGGGACGCTACACCTTC. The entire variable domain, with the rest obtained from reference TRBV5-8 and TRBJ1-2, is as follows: EAGVTQSPTHLIKTRGQQATLRCSPISGHTSVYWYQQALGLGLQFLLWYDEGEERNRGNFPPRFSGRQFPNYSSELNVNALELEDSALYLCASSLTPGGRYTFGSGTRLTVV.

CDR3 loop: CASSPIDSYGYTF. The CDR3 nucleotides read TGTGCCAGCTCACCAATAGACAGCTATGGCTACACCTTC. This rearrangement joins TRBV18 to TRBJ1-2; weak D call: TRBD1 (5 bases). CDR3 length: 13 amino acids. The ends were cut back, 2 bases at V and 4 bases at J, with 8 bases in the middle. The germline V gene encodes CDR1 KGHSH and CDR2 LQKENI.

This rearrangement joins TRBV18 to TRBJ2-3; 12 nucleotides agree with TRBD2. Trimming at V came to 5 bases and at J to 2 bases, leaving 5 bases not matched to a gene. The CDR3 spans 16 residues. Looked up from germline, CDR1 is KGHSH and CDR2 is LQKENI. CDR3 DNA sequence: TGTGCCAGCTCAGCACTAGCGGGGGGAAACACAGATACGCAGTATTTT. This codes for CASSALAGGNTDTQYF.

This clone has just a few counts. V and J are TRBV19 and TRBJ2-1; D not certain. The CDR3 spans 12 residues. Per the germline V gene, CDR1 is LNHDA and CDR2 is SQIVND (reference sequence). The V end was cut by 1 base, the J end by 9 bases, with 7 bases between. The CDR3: CASSIGGSEQFF. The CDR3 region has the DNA TGTGCCAGTAGTATAGGAGGAAGTGAGCAGTTCTTC.

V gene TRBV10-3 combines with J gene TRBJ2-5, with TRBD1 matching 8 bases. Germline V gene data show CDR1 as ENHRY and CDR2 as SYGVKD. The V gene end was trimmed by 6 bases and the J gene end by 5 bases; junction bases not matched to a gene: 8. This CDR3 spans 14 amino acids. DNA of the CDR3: TGTGCCATCAGCCAACAAGACAGGGGTGAGACCCAGTACTTC. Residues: CAISQQDRGETQYF.

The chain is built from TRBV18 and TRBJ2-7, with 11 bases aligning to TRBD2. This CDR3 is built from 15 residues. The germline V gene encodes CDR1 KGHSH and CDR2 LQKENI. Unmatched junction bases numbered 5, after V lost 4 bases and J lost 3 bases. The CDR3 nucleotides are TGTGCCAGCTCACGGCTAGCGGGGGGCATCTACGAGCAGTACTTC. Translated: CASSRLAGGIYEQYF.

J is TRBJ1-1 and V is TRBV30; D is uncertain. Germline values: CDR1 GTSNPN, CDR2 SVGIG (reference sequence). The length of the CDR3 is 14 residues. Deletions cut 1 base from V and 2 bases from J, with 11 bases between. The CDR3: CAWSAKTSNTEAFF. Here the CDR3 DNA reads TGTGCCTGGAGTGCAAAAACAAGTAACACTGAAGCTTTCTTT.

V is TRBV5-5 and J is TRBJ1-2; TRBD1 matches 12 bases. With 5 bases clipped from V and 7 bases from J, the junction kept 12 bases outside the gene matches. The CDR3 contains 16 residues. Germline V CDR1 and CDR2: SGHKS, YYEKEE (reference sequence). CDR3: CASRPTSGQGASGYTF. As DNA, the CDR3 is TGTGCCAGCAGGCCTACCTCGGGACAGGGGGCGAGTGGCTACACCTTC.

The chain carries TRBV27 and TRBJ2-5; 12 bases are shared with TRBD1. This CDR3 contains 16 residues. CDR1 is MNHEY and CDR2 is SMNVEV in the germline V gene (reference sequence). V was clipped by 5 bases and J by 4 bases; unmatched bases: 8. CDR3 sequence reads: CASSPEGQGARETQYF. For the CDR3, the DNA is TGTGCCAGCAGTCCCGAGGGACAGGGGGCCCGAGAGACCCAGTACTTC.

CDR3 amino acids: CASNLGTGPTGELFF. In DNA form, the CDR3 reads TGTGCCAGCAATCTTGGGACAGGGCCCACCGGGGAGCTGTTTTTT. J is TRBJ2-2 and V is TRBV21-1; TRBD1 is the table's D call, not checked against the DNA. TRBV21-1 is a known pseudogene. The CDR3 has 15 residues.

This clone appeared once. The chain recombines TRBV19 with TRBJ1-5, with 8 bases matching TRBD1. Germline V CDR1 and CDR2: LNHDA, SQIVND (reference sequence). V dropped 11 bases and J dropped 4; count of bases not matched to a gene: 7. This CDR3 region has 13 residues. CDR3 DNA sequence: TGTGCCGGGGGACAGGCGCAAAATCAGCCCCAGCATTTT. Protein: CAGGQAQNQPQHF.

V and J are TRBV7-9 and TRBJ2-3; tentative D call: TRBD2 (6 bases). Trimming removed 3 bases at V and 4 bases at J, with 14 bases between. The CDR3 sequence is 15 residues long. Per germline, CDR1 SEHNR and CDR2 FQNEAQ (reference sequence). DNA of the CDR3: TGTGCCAGCAGCTTCGTGGGGGGAGGCGCAGATACGCAGTATTTT. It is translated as CASSFVGGGADTQYF.

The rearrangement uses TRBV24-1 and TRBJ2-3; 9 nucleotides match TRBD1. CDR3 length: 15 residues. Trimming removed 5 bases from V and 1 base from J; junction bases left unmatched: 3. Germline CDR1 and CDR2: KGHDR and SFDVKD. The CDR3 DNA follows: TGTGCCACCAGTGGACAGGGGGATGGCACAGATACGCAGTATTTT. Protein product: CATSGQGDGTDTQYF.

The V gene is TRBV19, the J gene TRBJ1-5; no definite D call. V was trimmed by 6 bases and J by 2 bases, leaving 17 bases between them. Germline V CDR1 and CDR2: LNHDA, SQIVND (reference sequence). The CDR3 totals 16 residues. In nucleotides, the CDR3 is TGTGCCAGTAGGGCCGTCAGCGTCGGCGGCAATCAGCCCCAGCATTTT. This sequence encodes CASRAVSVGGNQPQHF.

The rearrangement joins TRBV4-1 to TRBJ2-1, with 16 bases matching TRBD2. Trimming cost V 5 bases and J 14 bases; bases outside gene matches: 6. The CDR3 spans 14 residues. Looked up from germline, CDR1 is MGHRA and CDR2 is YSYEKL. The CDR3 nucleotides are TGCGCCAGCAGCAAAGGGACTAGCGGGAGGGCCAAGTTCTTC. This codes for CASSKGTSGRAKFF.

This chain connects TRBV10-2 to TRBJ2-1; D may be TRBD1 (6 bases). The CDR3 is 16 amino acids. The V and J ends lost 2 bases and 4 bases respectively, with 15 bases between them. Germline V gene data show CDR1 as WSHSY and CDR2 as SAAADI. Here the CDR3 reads CASSEPGVGAYNEQFF. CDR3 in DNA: TGCGCCAGCAGTGAGCCGGGCGTGGGGGCGTACAATGAGCAGTTCTTC.

This CDR3 reads CASSFRAGDGYTF. DNA of the CDR3: TGTGCCAGCAGCTTTAGGGCAGGGGATGGCTACACCTTC. The gene calls are TRBV5-6 and TRBJ1-2; the D gene is possibly TRBD1 (6 bases). Germline V gene data show CDR1 as SGHDT and CDR2 as YYEEEE. Trimming took 2 bases from V and 6 from J, leaving 11 bases between them. This CDR3 comprises 13 residues.

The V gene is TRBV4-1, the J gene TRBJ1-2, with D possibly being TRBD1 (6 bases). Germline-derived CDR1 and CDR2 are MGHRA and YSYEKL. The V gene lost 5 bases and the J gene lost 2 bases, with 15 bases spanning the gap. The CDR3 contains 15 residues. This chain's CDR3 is CASSYQTGINYGYTF. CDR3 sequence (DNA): TGCGCCAGCAGCTATCAGACAGGAATCAACTATGGCTACACCTTC.

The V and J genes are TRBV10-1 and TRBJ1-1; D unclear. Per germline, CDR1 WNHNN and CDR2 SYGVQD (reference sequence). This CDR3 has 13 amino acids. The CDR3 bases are TGCGCTCTTTTTCCGGGAGGGATTACTGAAGCTTTCTTT. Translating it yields CALFPGGITEAFF.

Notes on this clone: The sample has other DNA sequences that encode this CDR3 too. CDR3 in amino acids: CASSLAGGKETQYF. Here the CDR3 DNA reads TGCGCCAGCAGCTTGGCGGGGGGTAAGGAGACCCAGTACTTC. The chain combines TRBV5-1 with TRBJ2-5; 7 bases align to TRBD2. Germline loops: CDR1 SGHRS, CDR2 YFSETQ. The CDR3 runs to 14 residues. With 0 bases clipped from V and 5 bases from J, the junction kept 4 bases outside the gene matches.

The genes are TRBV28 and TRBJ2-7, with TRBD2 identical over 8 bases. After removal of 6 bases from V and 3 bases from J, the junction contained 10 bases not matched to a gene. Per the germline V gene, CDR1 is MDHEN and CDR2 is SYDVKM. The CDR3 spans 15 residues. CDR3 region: CASSPGRGGNYEQYF. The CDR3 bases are TGTGCCAGCAGCCCAGGACGGGGGGGAAACTACGAGCAGTACTTC.

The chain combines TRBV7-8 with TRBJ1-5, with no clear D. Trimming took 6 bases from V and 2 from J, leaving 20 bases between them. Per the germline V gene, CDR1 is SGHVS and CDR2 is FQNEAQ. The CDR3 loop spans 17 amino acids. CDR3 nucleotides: TGTGCCAGCAGGGGCGGGATGGAAGGGAAACGCAATCAGCCCCAGCATTTT. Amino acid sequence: CASRGGMEGKRNQPQHF.